This T cell receptor (beta chain) was identified during a study of PD-1 blockade in classical Hodgkin lymphoma. Study information: Patients were given intravenous nivolumab, 3 mg/kg, every 2 weeks. Points from the study as a whole: Nivolumab initiated under 1 year post-ASCT led to patient exclusion. Although disease activity or prior therapy may be involved, causes of the repertoire differences remain undefined. CD4+ but not CD8+ TCR diversity rose significantly by C4D1.

Data came from immunoSEQ multiplex PCR; TCRdb stores just in-frame clones and leaves some out. Here the sample spans 20,000 to 30,000 clones, about 82% being singletons. Note on this clone: The antigen remains unidentified.

Every single patient, without exception, relapsed after autologous stem cell transplantation, and brentuximab vedotin exposure varied. This receptor was obtained from a human donor with classical Hodgkin lymphoma. Sequences were derived from peripheral blood mononuclear cells (PBMCs), sampled before the second cycle of nivolumab.

In nucleotides, the CDR3 is TGCAGCGCGATAGGAGGTAGTAACACCGGGGAGCTGTTTTTT. Translation: CSAIGGSNTGELFF. The chain carries TRBV29-1 and TRBJ2-2, with D possibly TRBD2 on 5 matching bases. Germline CDR1 reads SQVTM; CDR2 reads ANQGSEA. The CDR3 length is 14 residues. The V end lost 7 bases, the J end lost 2 bases, and 14 bases lay between the germline ends.